These 5 T cell receptor beta chains came from one sample sequenced in a study of cytomegalovirus exposure and HLA in healthy donors (dated by TCRdb to the late 2010s). The library was made by the immunoSEQ multiplex PCR assay. The multiplex PCR relied on a mix of 60 forward primers for TCR Vbeta segments and 13 reverse primers for TCR Jbeta segments. Sourced from immuneACCESS, this table was stored by TCRdb with only in-frame sequences that have V and J called. A share of the clones is absent; for the studies checked, an unresolved V gene accounts for under half, and the remainder has no known explanation. The sample profile shows approximately 170,000 clones; roughly two thirds of them were found once. The biggest ten clones account for about 3% of the sample. The sequenced sample consisted of PBMCs. Receptors originate from a woman aged 40 to 50 in good health and CMV-seropositive.

The V gene is TRBV6-5, the J gene TRBJ1-1; 8 nucleotides agree with TRBD1. There are 15 residues in the CDR3. Trimming took 5 bases from V and 1 from J; bases not matched to a gene: 6. Germline V lookup: CDR1 MNHEY, CDR2 SVGAGI. CDR3 coding DNA: TGTGCCAGCAGTCTCCAGGGGGCTGGGAACACTGAAGCTTTCTTT. Protein product: CASSLQGAGNTEAFF.

This chain uses TRBV28 with TRBJ2-1; TRBD2 matches at 8 bases. Losses at the gene ends were 6 bases for V and 0 bases for J; bases not matched to a gene: 4. CDR3 length equals 15 residues. The germline V gene encodes CDR1 MDHEN and CDR2 SYDVKM. Here the CDR3 reads CASRSSGISYNEQFF. The CDR3 DNA reads as TGTGCCAGCAGAAGTAGCGGGATCTCCTACAATGAGCAGTTCTTC. The full variable domain, with the rest looked up from reference TRBV28 and TRBJ2-1, is DVKVTQSSRYLVKRTGEKVFLECVQDMDHENMFWYRQDPGLGLRLIYFSYDVKMKEKGDIPEGYSVSREKKERFSLILESASTNQTSMYLCASRSSGISYNEQFFGPGTRLTVL.

This clone was detected only a few times. The V call is TRBV5-8, the J call TRBJ2-1; 8 bases agree with TRBD2. This CDR3 has 18 residues. Germline assignment: CDR1 SGHTS and CDR2 YDEGEE. V lost 5 bases and J lost 6; bases outside the gene matches: 19. The CDR3 DNA is TGTGCCAGCAGACGGGCAGCGGGAGAAGTTCGTTCCGGCAATGAGCAGTTCTTC. Translation gives CASRRAAGEVRSGNEQFF.

The rearrangement links TRBV6-1 to TRBJ2-1, with TRBD1 matching over 12 bases. Losses at the gene ends were 4 bases for V and 9 bases for J; bases not matched to a gene: 7. Per germline, CDR1 MNHNS and CDR2 SASEGT. This CDR3 is built from 15 residues. CDR3 in DNA: TGTGCCAGCAGTGCGGGACAGGGGGCCGGTCTTGAGCAGTTCTTC. Protein: CASSAGQGAGLEQFF.

V is TRBV6-5 and J is TRBJ1-1, with 7 bases lining up with TRBD1. CDR1 is MNHEY and CDR2 is SVGAGI in the germline V gene. V lost 2 bases, J lost 3 bases, and 3 bases stayed unmatched. The CDR3 loop spans 14 amino acids. CDR3 region: CASSYTGVDTEAFF. In nucleotides, the CDR3 is TGTGCCAGCAGTTACACAGGGGTCGACACTGAAGCTTTCTTT.